The clone carrying this T cell receptor (beta chain) was seen many times. Its antigen is unidentified. Time point indicated: blood at routine non-recurrence follow-up after resection. Unsorted whole RNA from tumor, nontumor lung or frozen PBMC underwent sequencing. CDR3 length: 15 amino acids. Losses at the gene ends were 7 bases for V and 4 bases for J; bases not matched to a gene: 7. Per the germline V gene, CDR1 is MGHRA and CDR2 is YSYEKL. This entry belongs to a study of spatial heterogeneity in lung cancer. For the study at large: Sequence detection consistently recorded a greater number of beta-chain than alpha-chain sequences.

Study-wide results and caveats: At resection, ubiquitous expanded tumor TCRs appeared in blood more than at follow-up.

TCRdb reprocessed the 5' RACE reads via MiXCR and lists one record per CDR3 protein. The table includes some 110,000 distinct CDR3 sequences, roughly an eighth detected once. This material consisted of PBMCs, taken at follow-up. V usage is TRBV4-1 and J usage is TRBJ2-6, with 7 bases matching TRBD1. The receptor was derived from a male donor with early-stage non-small cell lung cancer. The CDR3 DNA is TGCGCCAGCACCCCGACAGGGATCGGGGCCAACGTCCTGACTTTC. This codes for CASTPTGIGANVLTF.